This T cell receptor beta chain is drawn from a study of T cells expressing NK-cell markers. General study results and limits: Dominant NKG2C+ clonotypes accounted for roughly 1.0-7.0% of CD8+ T cells in more than five donors. The same clonotypes also predominated in the CD3+CD56-NKG2C+ fraction of a few donors.

With regard to this clonotype: What it binds is unknown.

The CDR3 covers 15 residues. Per germline, CDR1 LNHDA and CDR2 SQIVND (reference sequence). With the 5' RACE reads reprocessed, TCRdb shows one record per CDR3 protein and no DNA. The sample data list some 150,000 distinct CDR3 sequences. Sequencing was done on a sample of blood T cells: a sorted CD56 or NKG2C T cell subset, CD4+ or CD8+ T cells, or bulk PBMC T cells (not recorded which). The source of this sequence is a woman between 50 and 59 years old in good health. The chain couples TRBV19 to TRBJ2-1; checking the TCRdb D call of TRBD1 is not possible without DNA. The CDR3 region is CASSIDLDRNNEQFF.